The 9 T cell receptor beta chains listed next were all sequenced from one sample in a study of cytomegalovirus exposure and HLA in healthy donors. The PCR contained 60 Vbeta and 13 Jbeta primers. Method: immunoSEQ multiplex PCR; TCRdb's copy keeps in-frame clones and lacks some. The repertoire holds about 120,000 clones, with nearly 80% as singletons. Sequenced material: PBMCs. The source of these receptors is a woman aged 25 to 45 in good health and CMV-seropositive.

Comments on this clone: The sample carries other DNA sequences with the same CDR3. The chain uses TRBV5-4 and TRBJ1-2, with unresolved D. The CDR3 extends over 13 amino acids. Germline V gene data show CDR1 as SGHNT and CDR2 as YYREEE (reference sequence). Trimming took 1 base from V and 4 from J, leaving 8 bases between them. This CDR3 reads CASSLRGSYGYTF. In DNA form, the CDR3 reads TGTGCCAGCAGCTTGCGGGGTAGCTATGGCTACACCTTC.

In DNA, the CDR3 is TGTGCCAGAAGCTTGGACGGGCAAGAGACCCAGTACTTC. It codes for CARSLDGQETQYF. The gene calls are TRBV5-3 and TRBJ2-5, with no clear D. TRBV5-3 is reported as an ORF; its role is uncertain. V dropped 0 bases and J dropped 2 bases, with 5 bases sitting between them. The CDR3 runs 13 residues.

The genes are TRBV27 and TRBJ2-6; 9 bases line up with TRBD1. Looked up from germline, CDR1 is MNHEY and CDR2 is SMNVEV (reference sequence). Germline trimming cut 8 bases from V and 0 bases from J; bases unmatched to any gene: 8. The CDR3 totals 17 residues. The CDR3 region has the DNA TGTGCCAGCCATGCCGGGACAGGGATCTCTGGGGCCAACGTCCTGACTTTC. Translation: CASHAGTGISGANVLTF.

With respect to this clone: Other DNA sequences from this sample encode an identical CDR3 as well. The chain carries TRBV4-3 and TRBJ2-7, with 8 bases fitting TRBD2. Trimming removed 3 bases from V and 2 bases from J; junction bases left unmatched: 6. From germline, CDR1 is LGHNA and CDR2 YSLEER. This CDR3 spans 15 amino acids. The CDR3, as DNA: TGCGCCAGCAGCCACCTTTCCGGGGGGGCCTACGAGCAGTACTTC. This encodes CASSHLSGGAYEQYF.

The J gene is TRBJ1-5, the V gene TRBV4-3, with D unclear. Deletions cut 0 bases from V and 3 bases from J, with 9 bases between. CDR3 size: 15 residues. Per the germline V gene, CDR1 is LGHNA and CDR2 is YSLEER. CDR3 sequence (DNA): TGCGCCAGCAGCCAAGATCTGACAAACAATCAGCCCCAGCATTTT. Protein sequence: CASSQDLTNNQPQHF.

This rearrangement joins TRBV6-6 to TRBJ1-4, with 7 nucleotides matching TRBD1. The CDR3 is 16 amino acids. In germline, CDR1 is MNHNY, CDR2 SVGAGI (reference sequence). V lost 2 bases, J lost 1 base, and 4 bases stayed unmatched. CDR3 DNA sequence: TGTGCCAGCAGTTACACGACAGGGAGAACTAATGAAAAACTGTTTTTT. This sequence encodes CASSYTTGRTNEKLFF.

This clone was counted a few times. This chain links TRBV18 with TRBJ1-1; the D gene is possibly TRBD1 (6 bases). CDR1 KGHSH and CDR2 LQKENI come from the germline V gene. The CDR3 totals 15 residues. Trimming removed 1 base at V and 7 bases at J, with 16 bases between. The CDR3 DNA reads TGTGCCAGCTCACCACGGGGGGGCTCCAAGGGTGAAGCTTTCTTT. Amino acid sequence: CASSPRGGSKGEAFF. Based on the CDR3 plus reference TRBV18 and TRBJ1-1, the full variable domain is NAGVMQNPRHLVRRRGQEARLRCSPMKGHSHVYWYRQLPEEGLKFMVYLQKENIIDESGMPKERFSAEFPKEGPSILRIQQVVRGDSAAYFCASSPRGGSKGEAFFGQGTRLTVV.

This clone was recorded a few times. This sequence joins TRBV5-4 and TRBJ2-2; 9 nucleotides match TRBD1. After removal of 4 bases from V and 4 bases from J, the junction contained 8 bases not matched to a gene. The CDR3 consists of 16 residues. The V gene's germline CDR1 is SGHNT and CDR2 YYREEE (reference sequence). The CDR3 spells CASSHNRGQGTGELFF. The CDR3 DNA reads as TGTGCCAGCAGCCACAACAGGGGGCAAGGCACCGGGGAGCTGTTTTTT.

Written as DNA, the CDR3 is TGTGCCAGCAGTTACCTTAGGGGAACGGGGGGGCCTGGGCAAGAGACCCAGTACTTC. Its protein product is CASSYLRGTGGPGQETQYF. J is TRBJ2-5 and V is TRBV4-2; 8 bases are shared with TRBD2. The CDR3 sequence is 19 residues long. CDR1 is LGHNA, CDR2 YNFKEQ, per germline. V was clipped by 6 bases and J by 2 bases; unmatched bases: 20.